This TCR beta chain was identified during a study of PD-1 blockade in classical Hodgkin lymphoma. All patients relapsed after autologous stem cell transplantation, and brentuximab vedotin exposure varied. The assay was immunoSEQ multiplex PCR, and TCRdb's table has in-frame clones only and misses some. The sample records about 18,000 clones, 80% being singletons. CDR3 length equals 15 residues. CDR1 is MNHEY, CDR2 SVGAGI, per germline. The junction had 8 bases not matched to a gene; V was cut back by 6 bases and J by 7 bases. Specimen: peripheral blood mononuclear cells (PBMCs), collected at baseline. The chain couples TRBV6-5 to TRBJ1-4, with 10 bases fitting TRBD1. The TCR originated in a human donor with classical Hodgkin lymphoma. In DNA, the CDR3 is TGTGCCAGCAGGGTTGTGGACAGGGGGAGTGAAAAACTGTTTTTT. Protein: CASRVVDRGSEKLFF.